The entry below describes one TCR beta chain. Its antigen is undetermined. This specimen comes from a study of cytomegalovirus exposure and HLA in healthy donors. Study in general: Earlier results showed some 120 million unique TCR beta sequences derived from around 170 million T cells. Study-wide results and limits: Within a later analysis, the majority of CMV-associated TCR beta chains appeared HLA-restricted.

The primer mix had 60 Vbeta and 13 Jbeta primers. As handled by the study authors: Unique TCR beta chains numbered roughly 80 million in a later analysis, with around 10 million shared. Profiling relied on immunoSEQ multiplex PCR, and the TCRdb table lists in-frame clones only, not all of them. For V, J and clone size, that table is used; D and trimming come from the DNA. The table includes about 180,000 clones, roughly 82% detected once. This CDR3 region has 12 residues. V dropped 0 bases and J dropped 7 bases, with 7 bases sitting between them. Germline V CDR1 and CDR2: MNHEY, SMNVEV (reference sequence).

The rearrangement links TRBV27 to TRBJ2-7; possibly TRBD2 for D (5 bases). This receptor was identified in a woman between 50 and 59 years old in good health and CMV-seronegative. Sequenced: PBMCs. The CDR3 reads CASSLSGKEQYF. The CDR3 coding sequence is TGTGCCAGCAGTTTATCCGGGAAAGAGCAGTACTTC.